This T cell receptor (beta chain) was identified during a study of T cell responses to AZD1222 COVID-19 vaccine listed by TCRdb under 2021. The study in broad terms: AZD1222 recipients with second doses at about 4 weeks or about 12 weeks were pooled, because spike-specific TCR depth and breadth did not differ between schedules. TCR sequencing covered 230 to 250 trial participants: 207 given two doses of AZD1222 and 26 given two doses of MenACWY control vaccine. Enrollment into the trials was organized by age into subgroups of 18-55, 56-69 and 70-plus years, and those subgroups contained roughly 150, 30 and 60 TCR-sequenced participants, respectively.

The CDR3 regions of human TCRbeta chains were analyzed by immunosequencing. The authors' analysis ran thus. TCRs in the repertoires were matched against a reference library of SARS-CoV-2-specific TCRs that had been generated with the MIRA antigen-specificity platform. Breadth was defined as the fraction of unique TCRs that were SARS-CoV-2-associated, and depth was defined as the fraction of total T cells that were SARS-CoV-2-associated. Using the MIRA data, each spike-specific TCR was assigned both to the spike region to which the TCR was reactive and to a CD4 or CD8 class. Log10-transformed breadth and depth values were compared by one-way ANOVA with Sidak's multiple comparisons tests. The immuneACCESS repertoire file appears here via TCRdb, limited to in-frame rearrangements. These files lack a portion of the clones; in checked studies, under half of the deficit traces to unresolved V genes, and the cause of the others is not known. V and J calls plus clone size are reproduced from that table; the DNA served to infer D and trimming. The sample data list approximately 180,000 clones, and 70% to 90% of these were observed just once. The ten largest clones take up 1.5% to 2% of the sample.

From V the trimming removes 4 bases and from J it removes 3 bases, while the gene matches leave 5 bases of the junction unaccounted for. Per the germline V gene, SQVTM is the CDR1 and ANQGSEA is the CDR2. From its cysteine to its phenylalanine, the CDR3 spans 13 amino acids. This entry keeps only the CDR3 DNA: 39 bases, framed from base 1. The time point label, read with the paper, signifies: baseline before first vaccination. Samples from vaccinated people were obtained from the UK trials COV001 and COV002, which included a single-blind randomized controlled phase 2/3 trial of AZD1222 (ChAdOx1 nCoV-19) in healthy adults. For TCRbeta chain sequencing, PBMC samples were collected from trial participants at day 0 and at day 28 after the second dose. About this clone itself: There is no known antigen for this receptor. Per-nucleotide qualities are absent, and no much larger clonotype sits a single base away.

Points the paper makes about the study in general: Nearly half of unique spike-specific TCRs reportedly recognized epitopes outside regions mutated in the B.1.351 and B.1.1.7 variants. Most participants were white British and females outnumbered males, and the authors suggested that clonal diversity may have been underestimated. CD4 TCRs associated with the vaccine covered the entire spike protein, and the dominant responses were in regions 160-218 and 743-854. The 56-69-year group was small, and its depth increase did not reach significance, likely because of low power. A significant rise in spike-specific TCR breadth and depth was observed after two AZD1222 doses relative to day 0 and relative to MenACWY recipients. Conclusions about previously exposed vaccinees are limited because only a handful of AZD1222 recipients were SARS-CoV-2 seropositive at baseline. Because no day 14 peak-response samples were available, repertoires were characterized only after the peak T cell response.

The sample was peripheral blood, taken on day 0 of AZD1222 vaccination. This receptor was taken from an adult in good health. Rearrangement joined TRBV29-1 to TRBJ1-1; a stretch of 7 junction bases matches TRBD1. The nucleotide sequence reads as follows: TGCAGCGTTGTTGACAGGGCGCACACTGAAGCTTTCTTT. It is translated as CSVVDRAHTEAFF.